These 28 T cell receptor beta chains share one sample of origin, sequenced in a study of shared clonotypes between healthy human individuals. Assay used: immunoSEQ multiplex PCR; TCRdb lists only in-frame clones, some missing. This repertoire shows under 2,500,000 clones, around 95% found once; its top ten account for roughly 0.13%. The sequenced sample consisted of naive CD4+ T cells sorted from blood. The subset: CD45RA+ positively selected. The receptors come from a man between 18 and 29 years old in good health.

The V call is TRBV4-1, the J call TRBJ2-1; D is unclear. Germline values: CDR1 MGHRA, CDR2 YSYEKL. The CDR3 totals 17 residues. Between the trimmed V and J ends, which lost 1 base and 10 bases, there was a span of 23 bases. The CDR3 sequence is CASSQAVDVEPHGEQFF. DNA of the CDR3: TGCGCCAGCAGCCAAGCGGTCGACGTAGAACCCCACGGAGAGCAGTTCTTC.

This clone was recorded only once. The chain has TRBV5-4 and TRBJ1-4; tentative D call: TRBD1 (5 bases). The CDR3 sequence is 16 residues long. V was cut by 1 base and J by 8 bases, with 18 bases left in between. From germline, CDR1 is SGHNT and CDR2 YYREEE (reference sequence). The CDR3 coding sequence is TGTGCCAGCAGCTTGACCCCCACGCCAGGGACCGAAAAACTGTTTTTT. Protein: CASSLTPTPGTEKLFF. Supplemented by reference TRBV5-4 and TRBJ1-4, the full variable domain reads ETGVTQSPTHLIKTRGQQVTLRCSSQSGHNTVSWYQQALGQGPQFIFQYYREEENGRGNFPPRFSGLQFPNYSSELNVNALELDDSALYLCASSLTPTPGTEKLFFGSGTQLSVL.

The chain links TRBV18 to TRBJ2-7, with D perhaps matching TRBD1 (5 bases). Per the germline V gene, CDR1 is KGHSH and CDR2 is LQKENI. V was clipped by 3 bases and J by 2 bases, with 8 bases between them. The CDR3 is made up of 13 amino acids. CDR3 sequence: CASSPDKTYEQYF. CDR3 bases: TGTGCCAGCTCACCGGACAAAACCTACGAGCAGTACTTC.

The J gene is TRBJ2-5, the V gene TRBV18; either TRBD1 or TRBD2 may supply D (5 bases each). Germline CDR1 KGHSH, CDR2 LQKENI. This CDR3 has 15 residues. The V end lost 3 bases, the J end lost 2 bases, and 13 bases lay between the germline ends. CDR3 DNA: TGTGCCAGCTCACCGAACCGGGGCGAACAAGAGACCCAGTACTTC. Its protein product is CASSPNRGEQETQYF.

V gene TRBV7-3 combines with J gene TRBJ2-7; weak D call: TRBD2 (6 bases). This CDR3 is built from 15 residues. With 2 bases removed from V and 7 bases from J, the gap between germline ends came to 18 bases. Germline V gene sequence: CDR1 SGHTA, CDR2 FQGTGA. CDR3 sequence reads: CASSLSPRGAGEQYF. CDR3 sequence (DNA): TGTGCCAGCAGCTTATCCCCGCGCGGGGCCGGGGAGCAGTACTTC.

The chain has TRBV30 and TRBJ2-1; perhaps TRBD2 as D (5 bases). Germline V gene lookup returns CDR1 GTSNPN and CDR2 SVGIG (reference sequence). This CDR3 spans 16 amino acids. The CDR3 DNA reads as TGTGCTCCTGGGAGCTCATGCCGAACTTCCTACAATGAGCAGTTCTTC. This encodes CAPGSSCRTSYNEQFF. The full variable domain, in which reference TRBV30 and TRBJ2-1 provide the parts outside the CDR3, is SQTIHQWPATLVQPVGSPLSLECTVEGTSNPNLYWYRQAAGRGLQLLFYSVGIGQISSEVPQNLSASRPQDRQFILSSKKLLLSDSGFYLCAPGSSCRTSYNEQFFGPGTRLTVL.

V usage is TRBV5-1 and J usage is TRBJ2-5; D may be TRBD2 (6 bases). Between the trimmed V and J ends, which lost 1 base and 5 bases, there was a span of 15 bases. CDR1 SGHRS and CDR2 YFSETQ come from the germline V gene. The CDR3 is 15 residues long. The CDR3 reads CASSLNQGLTETQYF. For the CDR3, the DNA is TGCGCCAGCAGCTTGAATCAGGGACTGACGGAGACCCAGTACTTC.

The chain combines TRBV7-4 with TRBJ2-3, with TRBD2 identical over 9 bases. CDR3 length: 19 amino acids. Germline trimming cut 5 bases from V and 5 bases from J; bases unmatched to any gene: 20. Germline assignment: CDR1 SGHVT and CDR2 SQSDAQ. CDR3 sequence: CASSAGLAGRGCRGDTQYF. Written as DNA, the CDR3 is TGTGCCAGCAGCGCCGGGCTAGCGGGGAGAGGGTGCAGGGGAGATACGCAGTATTTT.

This clone was recorded only once. V gene TRBV5-1 combines with J gene TRBJ1-4, with 8 positions matching TRBD1. This CDR3 comprises 16 residues. CDR1 SGHRS and CDR2 YFSETQ come from the germline V gene. J was trimmed by 8 bases and V by 1 base; bases with no gene match: 10. The CDR3 sequence is CASSLSPGTGAEKLFF. CDR3 nucleotides: TGCGCCAGCAGCTTGAGTCCCGGGACAGGAGCGGAAAAACTGTTTTTT. The full variable domain, rest sourced from reference TRBV5-1 and TRBJ1-4, is KAGVTQTPRYLIKTRGQQVTLSCSPISGHRSVSWYQQTPGQGLQFLFEYFSETQRNKGNFPGRFSGRQFSNSRSEMNVSTLELGDSALYLCASSLSPGTGAEKLFFGSGTQLSVL.

The gene calls are TRBV25-1 and TRBJ2-2; no reliable D call. Trimming left V 1 base short and J 2 bases short, with 11 bases between. The CDR3 length is 16 residues. Germline V lookup: CDR1 MGHDK, CDR2 SYGVNS. In DNA, the CDR3 is TGTGCCAGCAGTGAATCGACACCTTCAAACACCGGGGAGCTGTTTTTT. Its protein is CASSESTPSNTGELFF.

This chain joins TRBV10-3 and TRBJ2-1; 8 bases match TRBD1. Germline trimming cut 3 bases from V and 3 bases from J; bases unmatched to any gene: 7. The CDR3 is 16 amino acids. CDR1 and CDR2 (germline): ENHRY, SYGVKD. CDR3 DNA: TGTGCCATCAGTGACCCCGGACAGGGACTCTACAATGAGCAGTTCTTC. Translating gives CAISDPGQGLYNEQFF.

The gene calls are TRBV28 and TRBJ2-2; possible D gene TRBD2, 5 bases. This CDR3 is built from 20 residues. V was pared by 3 bases and J by 6 bases, with 29 bases between. Per the germline V gene, CDR1 is MDHEN and CDR2 is SYDVKM. The CDR3, as DNA: TGTGCCAGCAGTTTCCATAGGCCTAGCCCACGTTCCCAATTACCCGGGGAGCTGTTTTTT. This sequence encodes CASSFHRPSPRSQLPGELFF.

This clone was counted a single time. V gene TRBV7-8 combines with J gene TRBJ2-6; 10 bases are a match to TRBD1. V lost 5 bases, J lost 2 bases, and 9 bases stayed unmatched. There are 18 residues in the CDR3. Germline-derived CDR1 and CDR2 are SGHVS and FQNEAQ. CDR3 sequence reads: CASSPRNGQGAGANVLTF. For the CDR3, the DNA is TGTGCCAGCAGCCCGAGAAATGGACAGGGGGCTGGGGCCAACGTCCTGACTTTC.

On this clone itself: Other DNA sequences in this specimen translate into the identical CDR3. V and J are TRBV18 and TRBJ1-5; D is undetermined. Trimming pared 1 base from V and 0 bases from J, leaving 7 bases between. The CDR3 covers 15 residues. The V gene's germline CDR1 is KGHSH and CDR2 LQKENI. The CDR3 loop reads CASSPLGHSNQPQHF. CDR3 in DNA: TGTGCCAGCTCACCACTGGGTCATAGCAATCAGCCCCAGCATTTT.

This rearrangement joins TRBV2 to TRBJ2-5; no clear D gene. In germline, CDR1 is SNHLY, CDR2 FYNNEI. This CDR3 has 15 residues. The ends were cut back, 2 bases at V and 4 bases at J, with 14 bases in the middle. The CDR3 is CASSENLGYTETQYF. The CDR3, as DNA: TGTGCCAGCAGTGAAAATTTAGGGTATACAGAGACCCAGTACTTC.

This clone was counted a single time. The V gene is TRBV5-1, the J gene TRBJ2-7, with D possibly TRBD1 on 6 matching bases. The CDR3 length is 15 residues. Trimming shortened V by 0 bases and J by 1 base, and 11 bases separated the two germline ends. Per the germline V gene, CDR1 is SGHRS and CDR2 is YFSETQ. As DNA, the CDR3 is TGCGCCAGCAGCTTGGACAGGGAATTTTCCTACGAGCAGTACTTC. This translates into CASSLDREFSYEQYF.

The chain uses TRBV10-3 and TRBJ1-3; D is possibly TRBD1 (5 bases). The CDR3 is made up of 15 amino acids. CDR1 and CDR2 (germline): ENHRY, SYGVKD. V shed 0 bases and J shed 9 bases, with 15 bases lying between them. The CDR3 loop is CAISESIDAGGTIYF. The CDR3 DNA reads TGTGCCATCAGTGAGTCGATAGACGCGGGGGGCACCATATATTTT.

Remarks on this clone: Other DNA sequences from this sample encode an identical CDR3 as well. The CDR3 DNA follows: TGTGCCAGCAGCCCGCGGACAGGGGCCTACGAGCAGTACTTC. It is translated as CASSPRTGAYEQYF. The chain carries TRBV5-4 and TRBJ2-7; 9 bases are a match to TRBD1. CDR3 size: 14 residues. CDR1 SGHNT and CDR2 YYREEE come from the germline V gene (reference sequence). V was clipped by 4 bases and J by 2 bases; unmatched bases: 4. Combining the CDR3 with reference TRBV5-4 and TRBJ2-7 gives the whole variable domain ETGVTQSPTHLIKTRGQQVTLRCSSQSGHNTVSWYQQALGQGPQFIFQYYREEENGRGNFPPRFSGLQFPNYSSELNVNALELDDSALYLCASSPRTGAYEQYFGPGTRLTVT.

The chain uses TRBV21-1 and TRBJ1-4; the tabulated D call, TRBD1, remains unverified against the DNA. TRBV21-1 has pseudogene status. The CDR3 runs 11 residues. For the CDR3, the DNA is TGTGCCAGCGCAGACAACGAAAAACTGTTTTTT. Translated: CASADNEKLFF.

The chain couples TRBV28 to TRBJ2-7; 8 nucleotides line up with TRBD2. Germline V gives CDR1 MDHEN, CDR2 SYDVKM. Unmatched junction bases numbered 3, after V lost 3 bases and J lost 2 bases. This CDR3 has 14 residues. CDR3 coding DNA: TGTGCCAGCAGTTTGGTTAGCGGGACCTACGAGCAGTACTTC. Translating it yields CASSLVSGTYEQYF.

This chain uses TRBV11-2 with TRBJ2-3; 13 bases agree with TRBD2. The J segment lost 6 bases and the V segment lost 5 bases, leaving 8 bases of the junction unmatched. CDR1 SGHAT and CDR2 FQNNGV come from the germline V gene. The length of the CDR3 is 16 residues. The CDR3 spells CASSPSRLAGGDTQYF. In nucleotides, the CDR3 is TGTGCCAGCAGCCCCAGCCGACTAGCGGGGGGTGATACGCAGTATTTT.

The chain couples TRBV2 to TRBJ2-2; 7 nucleotides align to TRBD1. Germline V gene lookup returns CDR1 SNHLY and CDR2 FYNNEI. With 2 bases clipped from V and 0 bases from J, the junction kept 3 bases outside the gene matches. The CDR3 totals 16 residues. CDR3 residues: CASSENRGANTGELFF. DNA for the CDR3: TGTGCCAGCAGTGAAAACAGGGGTGCGAACACCGGGGAGCTGTTTTTT.

The CDR3 bases are TGTGCCAGCAGAGGACAGGACCCTAATTCACCCCTCCACTTT. Protein: CASRGQDPNSPLHF. The rearrangement links TRBV5-4 to TRBJ1-6, with 7 bases fitting TRBD1. This CDR3 region has 14 residues. The V segment lost 5 bases and the J segment 6 bases; nucleotides outside the gene matches: 5. Germline loops: CDR1 SGHNT, CDR2 YYREEE (reference sequence).

The chain joins TRBV7-8 to TRBJ2-5; D ambiguous. V shed 5 bases and J shed 5 bases, with 12 bases lying between them. This CDR3 has 13 residues. Germline V gene data show CDR1 as SGHVS and CDR2 as FQNEAQ. The CDR3 here is CASSPEVGETQYF. CDR3 in DNA: TGTGCCAGCAGCCCTGAGGTGGGGGAGACCCAGTACTTC. The entire variable domain, with the rest obtained from reference TRBV7-8 and TRBJ2-5, is as follows: GAGVSQSPRYKVAKRGQDVALRCDPISGHVSLFWYQQALGQGPEFLTYFQNEAQLDKSGLPSDRFFAERPEGSVSTLKIQRTQQEDSAVYLCASSPEVGETQYFGPGTRLLVL.

The rearrangement joins TRBV7-9 to TRBJ1-5; D not resolved. In germline, CDR1 is SEHNR, CDR2 FQNEAQ (reference sequence). This CDR3 spans 15 amino acids. V was clipped by 5 bases and J by 4 bases, with 15 bases between them. CDR3 region: CASSPGRVGNQPQHF. CDR3 sequence (DNA): TGTGCCAGCAGCCCAGGTAGAGTCGGGAATCAGCCCCAGCATTTT. The variable domain in full, with the rest retrieved from reference TRBV7-9 and TRBJ1-5, is DTGVSQNPRHKITKRGQNVTFRCDPISEHNRLYWYRQTLGQGPEFLTYFQNEAQLEKSRLLSDRFSAERPKGSFSTLEIQRTEQGDSAMYLCASSPGRVGNQPQHFGDGTRLSIL.

V gene TRBV28 combines with J gene TRBJ2-5; D is uncertain. This CDR3 is built from 14 residues. Per the germline V gene, CDR1 is MDHEN and CDR2 is SYDVKM. Trimming pared 6 bases from V and 6 bases from J, leaving 17 bases between. CDR3 residues: CASSSSAVKQTQYF. The CDR3 DNA is TGTGCCAGCAGCTCATCCGCAGTCAAGCAGACCCAGTACTTC. The variable domain in full, with the rest retrieved from reference TRBV28 and TRBJ2-5, is DVKVTQSSRYLVKRTGEKVFLECVQDMDHENMFWYRQDPGLGLRLIYFSYDVKMKEKGDIPEGYSVSREKKERFSLILESASTNQTSMYLCASSSSAVKQTQYFGPGTRLLVL.

V usage is TRBV19 and J usage is TRBJ2-7, with 7 bases fitting TRBD1. Germline V gene sequence: CDR1 LNHDA, CDR2 SQIVND (reference sequence). The CDR3 consists of 14 residues. V lost 3 bases and J lost 0; bases outside the gene matches: 2. CDR3 sequence (DNA): TGTGCCAGTAGTATCTACAGGGGCTCCTACGAGCAGTACTTC. This translates into CASSIYRGSYEQYF.

V usage is TRBV5-4 and J usage is TRBJ1-1; D perhaps matches TRBD1 (6 bases). Trimming took 0 bases from V and 2 from J, leaving 8 bases between them. Germline V gives CDR1 SGHNT, CDR2 YYREEE (reference sequence). This CDR3 region has 14 residues. The CDR3 sequence is CASSLDRENTEAFF. The CDR3 region has the DNA TGTGCCAGCAGCTTGGACAGGGAAAACACTGAAGCTTTCTTT.